Each of the 30 T cell receptor beta chains below was sequenced from the same sample in a study of CD8 T cells in Susac syndrome. Reverse transcription used about 0.5 to 1 ug RNA and random hexamers. Via MiXCR, TCRdb re-called the immunoSEQ multiplex PCR reads, giving one row per CDR3 protein. The data show about 240,000 distinct CDR3 sequences, about 95% seen once. Sequencing was carried out using CD4+ T cells from PBMCs. The source of these receptors is a human donor with Susac syndrome.

The gene calls are TRBV28 and TRBJ2-7; D may be TRBD2 (6 bases). Germline loops: CDR1 MDHEN, CDR2 SYDVKM. The CDR3 runs 14 residues. V was clipped by 5 bases and J by 2 bases, with 13 bases between them. The CDR3: CASSGGGSAYEQYF. The CDR3 DNA reads as TGTGCCAGCAGTGGGGGAGGTTCGGCCTACGAGCAGTACTTC. The complete variable domain, with remaining parts taken from reference TRBV28 and TRBJ2-7, reads DVKVTQSSRYLVKRTGEKVFLECVQDMDHENMFWYRQDPGLGLRLIYFSYDVKMKEKGDIPEGYSVSREKKERFSLILESASTNQTSMYLCASSGGGSAYEQYFGPGTRLTVT.

The V and J genes are TRBV20-1 and TRBJ2-7; D call uncertain. CDR1 is DFQATT, CDR2 SNEGSKA, per germline (reference sequence). V was pared by 3 bases and J by 2 bases, with 8 bases between. The CDR3 has 12 residues. The CDR3 sequence: CSASHRTYEQYF. For the CDR3, the DNA is TGCAGTGCTAGCCATCGAACCTACGAGCAGTACTTC.

The V call is TRBV12-5, the J call TRBJ2-7; TRBD1 matches at 7 bases. Unmatched junction bases numbered 15, after V lost 7 bases and J lost 9 bases. CDR1 is LGHNT, CDR2 FRNRAP, per germline. The CDR3 spans 14 residues. CDR3 loop: CASALATDRTPQYF. CDR3 sequence (DNA): TGTGCTAGTGCCCTTGCCACGGACAGGACGCCGCAGTACTTC.

Here the CDR3 DNA reads TGTGCCAGCAGCCAAGTTTTGGGGGCGAACTTAAACTACGAGCAGTACTTC. Translating gives CASSQVLGANLNYEQYF. This chain connects TRBV3-1 to TRBJ2-7, with D possibly TRBD1 on 6 matching bases. Looked up from germline, CDR1 is LGHDT and CDR2 is YNNKEL (reference sequence). Trimming took 1 base from V and 3 from J, leaving 19 bases between them. This CDR3 has 17 amino acids.

This clonotype came up a few times. The chain couples TRBV9 to TRBJ1-2; tentative D call: TRBD1 (5 bases). The germline CDR1 and CDR2 sequences are SGDLS and YYNGEE. CDR3 length equals 14 residues. The germline V and J ends were trimmed by 3 bases and 13 bases, with 22 bases remaining between them. This CDR3 is CASSASAPTPGRTF. CDR3 sequence (DNA): TGTGCCAGCAGCGCATCGGCCCCCACCCCGGGACGCACCTTC. Together with reference TRBV9 and TRBJ1-2, the CDR3 gives the full variable domain: DSGVTQTPKHLITATGQRVTLRCSPRSGDLSVYWYQQSLDQGLQFLIQYYNGEERAKGNILERFSAQQFPDLHSELNLSSLELGDSALYFCASSASAPTPGRTFGSGTRLTVV.

The chain couples TRBV29-1 to TRBJ2-7, with 7 bases fitting TRBD1. Losses at the gene ends were 6 bases for V and 2 bases for J; bases not matched to a gene: 7. The germline V gene encodes CDR1 SQVTM and CDR2 ANQGSEA. This CDR3 has 13 amino acids. The CDR3 loop is CSVRTGLTYEQYF. CDR3 in DNA: TGCAGCGTACGGACAGGACTCACCTACGAGCAGTACTTC.

The V gene is TRBV20-1, the J gene TRBJ1-1, with 10 nucleotides matching TRBD1. The CDR3 is 13 amino acids. V lost 6 bases and J lost 5; bases outside the gene matches: 6. CDR1 DFQATT and CDR2 SNEGSKA come from the germline V gene (reference sequence). CDR3 sequence: CSASRTGGTEAFF. Here the CDR3 DNA reads TGCAGTGCAAGCCGGACAGGGGGAACTGAAGCTTTCTTT.

The J gene is TRBJ1-2, the V gene TRBV7-9, with TRBD1 matching 9 bases. Trimming removed 5 bases from V and 2 bases from J; junction bases left unmatched: 3. Per germline, CDR1 SEHNR and CDR2 FQNEAQ (reference sequence). The CDR3 sequence is 14 residues long. The CDR3 DNA reads as TGTGCCAGCAGCGACAGGGGGGGGAACTATGGCTACACCTTC. Translating it yields CASSDRGGNYGYTF.

The chain has TRBV20-1 and TRBJ2-7; D is unclear. Trimming took off 3 bases at V and 3 bases at J, with 12 bases between the two ends. Germline V gene data show CDR1 as DFQATT and CDR2 as SNEGSKA (reference sequence). This CDR3 has 13 amino acids. The CDR3 nucleotides are TGCAGTGCTAGCAATATCTCTTACTACGAGCAGTACTTC. This encodes CSASNISYYEQYF.

CDR3: CASSKGQLENTIYF. In DNA, the CDR3 is TGTGCCAGCAGCAAAGGACAGCTTGAAAACACCATATATTTT. This chain uses TRBV28 with TRBJ1-3; D perhaps matches TRBD1 (6 bases). The CDR3 is 14 residues long. Trimming took off 6 bases at V and 6 bases at J, with 15 bases between the two ends. CDR1 and CDR2 from the germline V gene are MDHEN and SYDVKM. The full variable domain, in which reference TRBV28 and TRBJ1-3 provide the parts outside the CDR3, is DVKVTQSSRYLVKRTGEKVFLECVQDMDHENMFWYRQDPGLGLRLIYFSYDVKMKEKGDIPEGYSVSREKKERFSLILESASTNQTSMYLCASSKGQLENTIYFGEGSWLTVV.

This chain connects TRBV23-1 to TRBJ2-1; 10 bases are shared with TRBD2. TRBV23-1 is recorded as an ORF, its role being uncertain. The trim removed 0 bases at V and 4 bases at J, leaving 3 bases unmatched. The CDR3 totals 16 residues. CDR3: CASSQSTLAGYNEQFF. The CDR3 DNA reads as TGCGCCAGCAGTCAATCGACACTAGCGGGATACAATGAGCAGTTCTTC.

The V call is TRBV30, the J call TRBJ2-7, with TRBD2 as a possible D gene (7 bases). Germline V gene data show CDR1 as GTSNPN and CDR2 as SVGIG (reference sequence). The CDR3 extends over 12 amino acids. V lost 1 base and J 10 bases, leaving 14 bases between the germline ends. CDR3 in amino acids: CAWSAPRGRQYF. The DNA of the CDR3 is TGTGCCTGGAGTGCTCCGCGGGGGCGCCAGTACTTC.

This rearrangement joins TRBV20-1 to TRBJ1-2; the match to TRBD1 covers 8 bases. The CDR3 runs 15 residues. CDR1 and CDR2 from the germline V gene are DFQATT and SNEGSKA (reference sequence). The ends lost 3 bases at V and 0 bases at J; junction bases unmatched: 6. The DNA for the CDR3 is TGCAGTGCTAGGAAGGACAGGGAGACTAACTATGGCTACACCTTC. Translated: CSARKDRETNYGYTF.

The rearrangement links TRBV29-1 to TRBJ1-1; D remains ambiguous. Trimming removed 7 bases at V and 3 bases at J, with 6 bases between. CDR3 length equals 10 residues. Germline CDR1 SQVTM, CDR2 ANQGSEA. CDR3: CSGRDTEAFF. In nucleotides, the CDR3 is TGCAGCGGACGTGACACTGAAGCTTTCTTT.

The J gene is TRBJ2-5, the V gene TRBV27, with D unresolved. The germline gives CDR1 MNHEY, CDR2 SMNVEV (reference sequence). The CDR3 runs 13 residues. Between the trimmed V and J ends, which lost 4 bases and 5 bases, there was a span of 11 bases. The chain's CDR3 is CASSSPVQETQYF. The CDR3 DNA reads as TGTGCCAGCAGTTCCCCCGTGCAGGAGACCCAGTACTTC.

This clonotype appeared a single time. V is TRBV29-1 and J is TRBJ1-3, with 7 bases lining up with TRBD1. This CDR3 has 14 residues. CDR1 SQVTM and CDR2 ANQGSEA come from the germline V gene. The ends lost 2 bases at V and 4 bases at J; junction bases unmatched: 5. The CDR3 DNA follows: TGCAGCGTTGAAAAGGGGGCAGGGGGAAACACCATATATTTT. Protein sequence: CSVEKGAGGNTIYF.

The chain combines TRBV20-1 with TRBJ2-3, with D perhaps given as TRBD1 or TRBD2 (5 bases each). Germline values: CDR1 DFQATT, CDR2 SNEGSKA (reference sequence). Trimming took off 0 bases at V and 2 bases at J, with 9 bases between the two ends. The CDR3 is 14 residues long. The CDR3 DNA reads TGCAGTGCTAGAGATGGGGGTCCCACAGATACGCAGTATTTT. Its protein product is CSARDGGPTDTQYF.

The CDR3 is CASSAADRPIYGYTF. The CDR3 coding sequence is TGTGCCAGCAGTGCCGCGGACAGGCCGATTTATGGCTACACCTTC. The chain is built from TRBV27 and TRBJ1-2; 7 bases are a match to TRBD1. Germline lookup yields CDR1 MNHEY and CDR2 SMNVEV (reference sequence). The V and J ends lost 5 bases and 5 bases, in that order; junction bases with no gene match: 11. The CDR3 runs 15 residues.

The rearrangement links TRBV7-2 to TRBJ1-5; a weak D match, TRBD1 (6 bases). Germline V gene sequence: CDR1 SGHTA, CDR2 FQGNSA. V lost 5 bases to trimming and J lost 5 bases, with 16 bases between them. This CDR3 has 15 amino acids. The CDR3 DNA sequence: TGTGCCAGCAGCACGACCGGGACATCGGATCAGCCCCAGCATTTT. Translation: CASSTTGTSDQPQHF.

The rearrangement uses TRBV4-1 and TRBJ1-1, with TRBD1 as a possible D gene (6 bases). Trimming stripped 0 bases from V and 1 base from J, with 12 bases between. Germline-derived CDR1 and CDR2 are MGHRA and YSYEKL. The CDR3 loop spans 16 amino acids. CDR3 nucleotide sequence: TGCGCCAGCAGCCAAGAGACACAGGGACGGAACACTGAAGCTTTCTTT. Encoded protein: CASSQETQGRNTEAFF.

The DNA for the CDR3 is TGTGCCAGCAGTTTACGGCTAGCGGGAGAGACTAGCACAGATACGCAGTATTTT. Amino acids: CASSLRLAGETSTDTQYF. This chain uses TRBV27 with TRBJ2-3; 10 bases fit TRBD2. This CDR3 region has 18 residues. V was clipped by 2 bases and J by 0 bases; unmatched bases: 8. In germline, CDR1 is MNHEY, CDR2 SMNVEV (reference sequence).

The genes are TRBV11-2 and TRBJ1-1, with D perhaps matching TRBD1 (5 bases). Germline lookup yields CDR1 SGHAT and CDR2 FQNNGV. The CDR3 totals 12 residues. V shed 1 base and J shed 6 bases, with 6 bases lying between them. The CDR3 protein is CASSLVRAEAFF. For the CDR3, the DNA is TGTGCCAGCAGCTTAGTCAGGGCTGAAGCTTTCTTT.

This chain links TRBV13 with TRBJ2-2, with D maybe TRBD2 (6 bases). Germline-derived CDR1 and CDR2 are PRHDT and FYEKMQ (reference sequence). Between the trimmed V and J ends, which lost 6 bases and 1 base, there was a span of 12 bases. The CDR3 runs to 15 residues. The DNA of the CDR3 is TGTGCCAGCAGACCTAGGAGGGGGAACACCGGGGAGCTGTTTTTT. It is translated as CASRPRRGNTGELFF.

Here the CDR3 DNA reads TGTGCCAGCAGCCGGAAAACCCGTAGGACAGGGCCACTCTATGGCTACACCTTC. It codes for CASSRKTRRTGPLYGYTF. J is TRBJ1-2 and V is TRBV14, with 8 bases lining up with TRBD1. V trimming: 4 bases; J trimming: 4 bases; junction bases outside the gene matches: 17. This CDR3 spans 18 amino acids. In germline, CDR1 is SGHDN, CDR2 FVKESK.

DNA of the CDR3: TGTGCCAGCGAACCGGGACAGGTCCGTCTTAATGAGCAGTTCTTC. Its protein product is CASEPGQVRLNEQFF. V and J are TRBV7-9 and TRBJ2-1; 8 positions agree with TRBD1. The junction had 13 bases not matched to a gene; V was cut back by 8 bases and J by 7 bases. CDR1 and CDR2 (germline): SEHNR, FQNEAQ (reference sequence). This CDR3 comprises 15 residues.

The chain carries TRBV10-3 and TRBJ1-5, with D possibly being TRBD1 (5 bases). CDR3 size: 16 residues. V was pared by 4 bases and J by 3 bases, with 16 bases between. Germline CDR1 reads ENHRY; CDR2 reads SYGVKD. CDR3 sequence (DNA): TGTGCCATCAGTGGGACGGGTCCGGGGGACAATCAGCCCCAGCATTTT. This sequence encodes CAISGTGPGDNQPQHF.

The rearrangement uses TRBV30 and TRBJ1-1; no firm D call. This CDR3 comprises 12 residues. In germline, CDR1 is GTSNPN, CDR2 SVGIG (reference sequence). The ends were cut back, 4 bases at V and 0 bases at J, with 6 bases in the middle. The CDR3 loop reads CAWMGMNTEAFF. CDR3 DNA sequence: TGTGCCTGGATGGGGATGAACACTGAAGCTTTCTTT.

The V and J genes are TRBV15 and TRBJ2-1; a possible D gene is TRBD2 (5 bases). CDR1 is LNHNV and CDR2 is YYDKDF in the germline V gene (reference sequence). Trimming stripped 1 base from V and 0 bases from J, with 7 bases between. This CDR3 has 15 amino acids. This chain's CDR3 is CATSRVGSSYNEQFF. The CDR3 DNA reads TGTGCCACCAGCAGAGTGGGGAGCTCCTACAATGAGCAGTTCTTC.

Comments on this clonotype: Relative to the germline gene, one junction end is altered; a read error may explain this. CDR3 DNA sequence: TGTGCTAGCAGCTTAGCGCGGGGAGGGGGGCAGTTCTTC. It encodes CASSLARGGGQFF. The rearrangement links TRBV7-7 to TRBJ2-1, with a possible D match to TRBD2 (7 bases). The CDR3 totals 13 residues. Germline V CDR1 and CDR2: SSHAT, FNYEAQ (reference sequence).

The rearrangement links TRBV20-1 to TRBJ2-5, with 10 bases identical to TRBD2. The germline gives CDR1 DFQATT, CDR2 SNEGSKA (reference sequence). With 6 bases clipped from V and 5 bases from J, the junction kept 9 bases outside the gene matches. The CDR3 covers 14 residues. CDR3 loop: CSASPLAGGETQYF. CDR3 DNA sequence: TGCAGTGCCTCCCCCTTAGCGGGAGGCGAGACCCAGTACTTC.